What follows are 32 T cell receptor beta chains derived from one specimen sequenced in a study of T cell responses to AZD1222 COVID-19 vaccine. TCRdb's copy holds only in-frame clones and misses some; the assay was immunoSEQ multiplex PCR. The table lists under 150,000 clones, roughly nine tenths of them singletons. This specimen was peripheral blood, taken 28 days after the second AZD1222 dose. The receptors stem from an adult who received the AZD1222 COVID-19 vaccine.

The chain has TRBV5-1 and TRBJ2-2, with a tentative D call TRBD1 (6 bases). The length of the CDR3 is 13 residues. Trimming pared 4 bases from V and 3 bases from J, leaving 7 bases between. CDR1 SGHRS and CDR2 YFSETQ come from the germline V gene. The CDR3 sequence is CASSPGDTGELFF. DNA of the CDR3: TGCGCCAGCAGCCCAGGGGACACCGGGGAGCTGTTTTTT. Complete variable domain (other parts from reference TRBV5-1 and TRBJ2-2): KAGVTQTPRYLIKTRGQQVTLSCSPISGHRSVSWYQQTPGQGLQFLFEYFSETQRNKGNFPGRFSGRQFSNSRSEMNVSTLELGDSALYLCASSPGDTGELFFGEGSRLTVL.

CDR3 DNA: TGTGCCACCAGTGATTCCAAAGGGGGGTCGAGTTACAATGAGCAGTTCTTC. Its translation: CATSDSKGGSSYNEQFF. The gene calls are TRBV24-1 and TRBJ2-1; D may correspond to TRBD1 or TRBD2 (6 bases each). The germline V gene has CDR1 KGHDR and CDR2 SFDVKD. V shed 2 bases and J shed 4 bases, with 17 bases lying between them. This CDR3 is built from 17 residues.

The chain recombines TRBV3-1 (or the pseudogene TRBV3-2) with TRBJ1-2, with TRBD1 as a possible D gene (6 bases). Germline values: CDR1 LGHDT, CDR2 YNNKEL (reference sequence). Trimming took off 2 bases at V and 8 bases at J, with 12 bases between the two ends. The CDR3 is 13 residues long. CDR3: CASSQQGLSGYTF. In DNA form, the CDR3 reads TGTGCCAGCAGCCAACAGGGGTTAAGCGGCTACACCTTC.

This clone was seen a few times. The chain combines TRBV25-1 with TRBJ2-7; 7 bases line up with TRBD2. V shed 8 bases, J shed 5 bases, and the junction held 18 bases outside the gene matches. Germline loops: CDR1 MGHDK, CDR2 SYGVNS. CDR3 length: 16 amino acids. The DNA for the CDR3 is TGTGCCAGCGCAGCCTCTAGCGGCGGCGGTCAGGACGAGCAGTACTTC. The encoded protein is CASAASSGGGQDEQYF.

The rearrangement uses TRBV6-5 and TRBJ1-2; D is perhaps TRBD1 (6 bases). CDR1 and CDR2 (germline): MNHEY, SVGAGI. Trimming stripped 2 bases from V and 5 bases from J, with 15 bases between. There are 15 residues in the CDR3. For the CDR3, the DNA is TGTGCCAGCAGTTACGGGCCCGGACAGAAGTATGGCTACACCTTC. It encodes CASSYGPGQKYGYTF.

The rearrangement joins TRBV27 to TRBJ2-3; 9 bases agree with TRBD2. Per germline, CDR1 MNHEY and CDR2 SMNVEV (reference sequence). Trimming took 5 bases from V and 4 from J; bases not matched to a gene: 10. CDR3 length: 16 residues. The CDR3 DNA reads TGTGCCAGCAGTCCCACCCTAGCGGGGTTATCAGATACGCAGTATTTT. Its protein product is CASSPTLAGLSDTQYF.

The gene calls are TRBV6-5 and TRBJ1-1; D is uncertain. Germline assignment: CDR1 MNHEY and CDR2 SVGAGI. Between the trimmed V and J ends, which lost 0 bases and 0 bases, there was a span of 8 bases. This CDR3 is 15 amino acids long. The CDR3 loop reads CASSYSTQMNTEAFF. The CDR3 bases are TGTGCCAGCAGTTACTCGACACAGATGAACACTGAAGCTTTCTTT.

The rearrangement joins TRBV7-9 to TRBJ2-1; 9 nucleotides line up with TRBD2. CDR3 length: 17 residues. With V trimmed by 6 bases and J by 9 bases, 18 bases remained unmatched. From germline, CDR1 is SEHNR and CDR2 FQNEAQ (reference sequence). The CDR3 protein is CASSPPFGRGGLGEQFF. CDR3 sequence (DNA): TGTGCCAGCAGTCCTCCTTTCGGGCGGGGGGGCCTCGGTGAGCAGTTCTTC.

The rearrangement links TRBV5-1 to TRBJ2-7, with TRBD2 matching 7 bases. Germline values: CDR1 SGHRS, CDR2 YFSETQ. This CDR3 is built from 14 residues. The trim removed 4 bases at V and 2 bases at J, leaving 6 bases unmatched. The CDR3 nucleotides are TGCGCCAGCAGCCACTCGCGGGGGACCTACGAGCAGTACTTC. Translated, it gives CASSHSRGTYEQYF.

The V call is TRBV5-6, the J call TRBJ1-5; no firm D call. CDR1 is SGHDT and CDR2 is YYEEEE in the germline V gene. Trimming stripped 4 bases from V and 0 bases from J, with 11 bases between. The CDR3 is 15 residues long. This CDR3 is CASSLGIYSNQPQHF. The CDR3 nucleotides are TGTGCCAGCAGCCTGGGAATTTATAGCAATCAGCCCCAGCATTTT.

V gene TRBV4-1 combines with J gene TRBJ1-1; D call uncertain. V was cut by 0 bases and J by 10 bases, with 9 bases left in between. The CDR3 length is 12 residues. Germline CDR1 is MGHRA and CDR2 is YSYEKL. The CDR3 DNA sequence: TGCGCCAGCAGCCAAGAAAGGGCGGGAGCTTTCTTT. It codes for CASSQERAGAFF.

The J gene is TRBJ2-7, the V gene TRBV3-1 (or the pseudogene TRBV3-2); maybe TRBD1 (6 bases). Per the germline V gene, CDR1 is LGHDT and CDR2 is YNNKEL (reference sequence). CDR3 length: 15 amino acids. Trimming left V 4 bases short and J 2 bases short, with 15 bases between. Here the CDR3 reads CASSRSGQYAYEQYF. The CDR3 DNA follows: TGTGCCAGCAGCCGCTCCGGACAGTACGCCTACGAGCAGTACTTC.

V gene TRBV27 combines with J gene TRBJ1-6; D call uncertain. Per germline, CDR1 MNHEY and CDR2 SMNVEV (reference sequence). The CDR3 spans 15 residues. Deletions cut 9 bases from V and 7 bases from J, with 19 bases between. CDR3 DNA: TGTGCCAGTCAGCCGTCCGGGAGGGAGAATTCACCCCTCCACTTT. It codes for CASQPSGRENSPLHF.

The rearrangement joins TRBV3-1 (or the pseudogene TRBV3-2) to TRBJ1-2; D gene ambiguous. The CDR3 loop spans 14 amino acids. Looked up from germline, CDR1 is LGHDT and CDR2 is YNNKEL (reference sequence). Trimming removed 1 base at V and 4 bases at J, with 10 bases between. CDR3 bases: TGTGCCAGCAGCCAAGGGTTAGGCTCCTATGGCTACACCTTC. It encodes CASSQGLGSYGYTF.

The chain uses TRBV7-9 and TRBJ2-3; 13 bases are shared with TRBD2. Germline CDR1 is SEHNR and CDR2 is FQNEAQ (reference sequence). J was trimmed by 6 bases and V by 5 bases; bases with no gene match: 11. The CDR3 consists of 17 residues. In DNA, the CDR3 is TGTGCCAGCAGCCGCCATAGGACTAGCGGGAGTGTGGATACGCAGTATTTT. Protein: CASSRHRTSGSVDTQYF.

CDR3 residues: CASSPGRLKNIQYF. The CDR3 DNA follows: TGTGCCAGTTCTCCGGGACGCCTCAAAAACATTCAGTACTTC. The rearrangement uses TRBV19 and TRBJ2-4; D is tentatively TRBD1 or TRBD2 (5 bases each). The germline gives CDR1 LNHDA, CDR2 SQIVND (reference sequence). This CDR3 is built from 14 residues. V was trimmed by 8 bases and J by 3 bases, leaving 14 bases between them.

The CDR3 sequence is CASSSLAGTDTQYF. DNA for the CDR3: TGTGCCAGCAGTTCACTAGCGGGCACAGATACGCAGTATTTT. The chain has TRBV7-3 and TRBJ2-3, with TRBD2 matching over 8 bases. J was trimmed by 1 base and V by 6 bases; bases with no gene match: 3. Germline V gives CDR1 SGHTA, CDR2 FQGTGA. This CDR3 is built from 14 residues.

The chain carries TRBV7-9 and TRBJ1-2; TRBD1 agrees at 11 bases. V gave up 5 bases and J gave up 8 bases; unmatched junction bases: 10. Germline values: CDR1 SEHNR, CDR2 FQNEAQ (reference sequence). The CDR3 consists of 15 residues. Here the CDR3 reads CASSNWTGGAFGYTF. The CDR3 nucleotides are TGTGCCAGCAGCAATTGGACAGGGGGCGCGTTCGGCTACACCTTC.

This rearrangement joins TRBV9 to TRBJ2-5; 12 bases line up with TRBD2. Germline values: CDR1 SGDLS, CDR2 YYNGEE. There are 16 residues in the CDR3. V shed 4 bases, J shed 1 base, and the junction held 5 bases outside the gene matches. The CDR3, as DNA: TGTGCCAGCAGCATCGGACTAGCGGGGAGCCAAGAGACCCAGTACTTC. This gives the protein CASSIGLAGSQETQYF.

This rearrangement joins TRBV6-5 to TRBJ1-1; 9 nucleotides agree with TRBD1. The V gene's germline CDR1 is MNHEY and CDR2 SVGAGI. This CDR3 comprises 14 residues. The V and J ends lost 5 bases and 6 bases, in that order; junction bases with no gene match: 7. As DNA, the CDR3 is TGTGCCAGCAGTCCCGGCGGGACAGGGCCTGAAGCTTTCTTT. This codes for CASSPGGTGPEAFF.

The chain uses TRBV5-1 and TRBJ1-2, with D unresolved. Germline-derived CDR1 and CDR2 are SGHRS and YFSETQ. V lost 0 bases to trimming and J lost 0 bases, with 12 bases between them. There are 16 residues in the CDR3. In nucleotides, the CDR3 is TGCGCCAGCAGCTTGGGCGGAACCGGAGCTAACTATGGCTACACCTTC. Translating gives CASSLGGTGANYGYTF.

The chain joins TRBV5-1 to TRBJ1-3; D is perhaps TRBD1 (6 bases). Germline-derived CDR1 and CDR2 are SGHRS and YFSETQ. The V end was cut by 7 bases, the J end by 0 bases, with 14 bases between. This CDR3 has 15 amino acids. The CDR3 coding sequence is TGCGCCAGCCGGGGGCCAGGGGACTCTGGAAACACCATATATTTT. Translating it yields CASRGPGDSGNTIYF.

This chain uses TRBV7-8 with TRBJ1-1; D is uncertain. This CDR3 comprises 14 residues. Germline V gene lookup returns CDR1 SGHVS and CDR2 FQNEAQ. V was cut by 7 bases and J by 1 base, with 13 bases left in between. CDR3 sequence reads: CASTIWTENTEAFF. For the CDR3, the DNA is TGTGCCAGCACTATCTGGACGGAGAACACTGAAGCTTTCTTT.

The chain carries TRBV7-9 and TRBJ2-6, with TRBD1 identical over 12 bases. The germline gives CDR1 SEHNR, CDR2 FQNEAQ (reference sequence). This CDR3 has 18 residues. V was clipped by 5 bases and J by 4 bases; unmatched bases: 9. The CDR3 nucleotides read TGTGCCAGCAGCAAAAGGGACAGGGGGCTATCCGGGGCCAACGTCCTGACTTTC. It specifies CASSKRDRGLSGANVLTF.

This chain joins TRBV5-4 and TRBJ2-5; 9 bases match TRBD2. The length of the CDR3 is 15 residues. V was clipped by 4 bases and J by 4 bases; unmatched bases: 8. Germline V gene sequence: CDR1 SGHNT, CDR2 YYREEE (reference sequence). CDR3 residues: CASSLGLAIRETQYF. CDR3 bases: TGTGCCAGCAGCCTGGGACTAGCCATTCGAGAGACCCAGTACTTC.

The rearrangement joins TRBV7-9 to TRBJ2-5, with 13 bases lining up with TRBD2. Trimming took 2 bases from V and 1 from J; bases not matched to a gene: 1. The CDR3 length is 16 residues. The germline CDR1 and CDR2 sequences are SEHNR and FQNEAQ (reference sequence). CDR3 nucleotide sequence: TGTGCCAGCAGCTTAAGGACTAGCGGGGGCCAAGAGACCCAGTACTTC. The encoded protein is CASSLRTSGGQETQYF.

The chain couples TRBV10-3 to TRBJ1-1; D remains ambiguous. Germline CDR1 is ENHRY and CDR2 is SYGVKD. Trimming took 2 bases from V and 6 from J, leaving 13 bases between them. CDR3 length: 14 amino acids. In DNA, the CDR3 is TGTGCCATCAGTGAGGATCGGGGATCCCCTGAAGCTTTCTTT. Residues: CAISEDRGSPEAFF.

The V gene is TRBV12-5, the J gene TRBJ1-5; D is uncertain. CDR1 and CDR2 (germline): LGHNT, FRNRAP. The germline V and J ends were trimmed by 1 base and 14 bases, with 15 bases remaining between them. The CDR3 is made up of 13 amino acids. The CDR3 loop is CASGLGVGGWKHF. The CDR3 coding sequence is TGTGCTAGTGGTTTGGGAGTTGGAGGCTGGAAGCATTTT.

The V and J genes are TRBV21-1 and TRBJ1-1. TRBV21-1 represents a pseudogene. The CDR3 extends over 20 amino acids. The CDR3 nucleotides read TGTGCCAGCAAGTCCCGAAGGACTGGAGAACTTACTCCCATGAACACTGAAGCTTTCTTT. It codes for CASKSRRTGELTPMNTEAFF.

V and J are TRBV2 and TRBJ1-6, with D maybe TRBD1 (6 bases). The CDR3 loop spans 14 amino acids. Germline CDR1 SNHLY, CDR2 FYNNEI. The CDR3 protein is CASGGGLYNSPLHF. The CDR3 DNA reads as TGTGCGAGCGGAGGGGGGTTATATAATTCACCCCTCCACTTT.

The chain joins TRBV3-1 (or the pseudogene TRBV3-2) to TRBJ1-2; no definite D call. Trimming shortened V by 1 base and J by 2 bases, and 20 bases separated the two germline ends. The CDR3 sequence is 18 residues long. Germline CDR1 LGHDT, CDR2 YNNKEL (reference sequence). The CDR3 DNA reads TGTGCCAGCAGCCAAGGACGGTTTAGGGTCGGAGAAAACTATGGCTACACCTTC. Translation gives CASSQGRFRVGENYGYTF.

This chain joins TRBV4-1 and TRBJ2-7; 11 nucleotides match TRBD2. CDR1 and CDR2 from the germline V gene are MGHRA and YSYEKL. The CDR3 sequence is 16 residues long. V was clipped by 2 bases and J by 3 bases; unmatched bases: 6. CDR3: CASSQSSGGRYYEQYF. The CDR3 DNA follows: TGCGCCAGCAGCCAATCTAGCGGGGGGCGTTACTACGAGCAGTACTTC.